This T cell receptor (beta chain) was sequenced during a study of T cell changes during pregnancy in multiple sclerosis. The CDR3 sequence is 11 residues long. Germline CDR1 and CDR2: MNHNS and SASEGT. Trimming took 6 bases from V and 5 from J, leaving 5 bases between them. This clone was detected once. Clones were sequenced by immunoSEQ multiplex PCR, and TCRdb holds only the in-frame ones, with some missing. The sample consists of fewer than 75,000 clones, 80% to 95% of them appearing once. This clonotype originated in a female donor with multiple sclerosis, enrolled in a pregnancy study. The sequences come from peripheral blood, collected in the first trimester of pregnancy. The chain is built from TRBV6-1 and TRBJ1-5, with D tentatively TRBD1 (5 bases). CDR3 loop: CASRGDQPQHF. The CDR3 coding sequence is TGTGCCAGCAGAGGGGATCAGCCCCAGCATTTT.